This TCR beta chain stems from a study of Graves' ophthalmopathy and Graves' hyperthyroidism listed by TCRdb under 2018. Some background on the complete study: Peripheral blood samples were taken at the time of initial diagnosis, before any treatment was given. T-cell repertoires of thyroid tissue and blood were compared in several hyperthyroidism patients. Following sampling, methimazole starting at 30 mg daily was administered to hyperthyroidism patients, and high-dose intravenous methylprednisolone was administered to ophthalmopathy patients. To explore V-J signatures that separate ophthalmopathy from hyperthyroidism, a discovery set of about a hundred patients was enrolled, consisting of more than 40 with ophthalmopathy and roughly 59 with stable hyperthyroidism. In total, over 130 blood samples were TCR-sequenced: approximately 42 ophthalmopathy, under 80 hyperthyroidism and some 17 hyperthyroidism-to-ophthalmopathy patients. An independent validation cohort was composed of approximately 19 hyperthyroidism patients and around 16 patients who later progressed from hyperthyroidism to ophthalmopathy. The roughly 90 discovery patients were divided at random into training and test sets in a 7:3 ratio. The study used TCR beta repertoire signatures to distinguish Graves' ophthalmopathy from Graves' hyperthyroidism and to predict progression to ophthalmopathy. On the study overall, not on this receptor specifically: No statistical method was used to predetermine the sample size, and group allocation was not hidden from the investigators. In cross-validation, the 13-signature model distinguished ophthalmopathy from stable hyperthyroidism with 85% to 90% sensitivity and just under 84% specificity, and in the test set the corresponding values were approximately 80% and 75%. Most expanded thyroid clonotypes with a frequency above 0.001 also appeared in blood, which suggests that blood repertoires may reflect the immune response in the thyroid. In validation, the model predicted ophthalmopathy progression with 55% to 71% sensitivity and around 72% specificity; fewer than 15 predicted patients were CT-confirmed with GO in a median of about 6.1 months.

Concerning this clonotype itself: No cognate antigen has been identified for it. Within one base of it there is no much larger clone, and no base qualities were kept.

A patient counted as having stable hyperthyroidism if there was no progression to ophthalmopathy within 18 months of follow-up. The hyperthyroidism patients were 18 to 65 years old and newly diagnosed, with a disease duration of less than 2 months. Patients with other autoimmune diseases, uncontrolled infections, pregnancy or lactation were excluded. Clinical symptoms, serum thyroxine, TRAb, thyroid ultrasound and orbital computed tomography formed the basis of the diagnosis. PBMCs were isolated from 7.5 to 10 ml of fresh peripheral blood by Ficoll-Paque density gradient centrifugation. Trizol reagent was used to extract the total RNA, and its quality was then checked on an Agilent 2100 Bioanalyzer. For repertoire sequencing, TCR beta CDR3 regions were amplified from RNA transcripts. The first round was an RT-PCR using HTBI primers with the Qiagen OneStep RT-PCR kit, and this first round was followed by a second-round multiplex PCR, then size selection and purification. Sequencing of the libraries was carried out on an Illumina HiSeq2000 in paired-end mode with 100 bp reads. The source study handled its data this way. SOAPnuke was used to process the reads, throwing out any read that had adapters, had uncalled bases, had a mean Phred below 15, or lacked an exact constant-primer or identifier match. High-quality paired reads were merged with COPE v1.2.5. Clonotypes were defined as unique nucleotide sequences and were aligned to IMGT TRB V, D and J references using MiTCR v1.1. Analysis was restricted to V-J combinations with a frequency above 0.0001, which covered roughly 99% of repertoires. For each V-J combination, a TCR clonal expansion and chaos score was defined as F50 clonal expansion divided by the chaos observed in the TCRdist matrix. Features were reduced by Welch's t-statistics and random forest to approximately 13 V-J combinations, which fed a naive Bayes classifier. Thyroid-blood repertoire similarity was quantified with the Morisita-Horn index. TCRdb trimmed the raw reads at Q25, called clones with MiXCR and kept productive beta chains. Identical CDR3 protein sequences are pooled into one entry, listed with their most common genes and DNA. The V and J calls come from TCRdb's annotation, not from the publication. This sample has 680,000 or so distinct CDR3 sequences in its table, and 22% of those were observed once. 7.1% of the sample belongs to the ten largest clones.

This receptor was obtained from a woman between 18 and 29 years old with stable Graves' hyperthyroidism. Some clones in this sample may be carry-over from other donors' samples. Donor details come from another sample of the same person, matched by shared clones. The source material was peripheral blood.

At the DNA level, the sequence is TGTGCCAGCAGTACTGGAAGTGGGGCTGAAGCTTTCTTT. Translation gives CASSTGSGAEAFF. The sequence links TRBV12-3 or TRBV12-4 to TRBJ1-1; the D segment cannot be called with confidence. Trimming removed 5 bases from V and 6 bases from J, leaving 13 bases between the germline ends. The CDR3 covers 13 residues, taking in both the cysteine and the phenylalanine. Only the CDR3 DNA is retained, 39 bases long and in frame from the first base.